A selection of T cell receptor beta chains follows, all from one sample in a study of early T cells in non-severe SARS-CoV-2 infection. Each CDR3 protein is one row after TCRdb ran MiXCR on the 5' RACE reads. In the table there are approximately 62,000 distinct CDR3 sequences, roughly 12% of which are singletons. The sequenced material came from whole blood. These receptors all stem from an adult who was a healthcare worker with PCR-confirmed SARS-CoV-2 infection or an uninfected control (not recorded which). Each CDR3 is given with its conserved first and last residue. The order of the fields is J gene, V gene, D gene, clone size, CDR3 DNA, CDR3 protein. D genes are given only for firm matches. Expanded clones are given a class, and other clones once, few, many or no size at all.

J: TRBJ1-6; V: TRBV5-6; D: -; size: few; DNA: TGTGCCAGCAGCTTGACTACAGAGTATAATTCACCCCTCCACTTT; CDR3: CASSLTTEYNSPLHF
J: TRBJ2-7; V: TRBV3-1; D: -; size: -; DNA: TGTGCCAGCAGCCTCTGGACACTGGGAGCCTACGAGCAGTACTTC; CDR3: CASSLWTLGAYEQYF
J: TRBJ1-1; V: TRBV30; D: TRBD1; size: few; DNA: TGTGCCTGGCAGGGGGCGGCTGAAGCTTTCTTT; CDR3: CAWQGAAEAFF
J: TRBJ2-7; V: TRBV13; D: -; size: many; DNA: TGTGCCAGCAGCCTTAGTCGGGGCTACGAGCAGTACTTC; CDR3: CASSLSRGYEQYF
J: TRBJ2-3; V: TRBV12-2; D: -; size: many; DNA: TGTGCAAGTCGCTTAGCCCCGACAGCCACAGATACGCAGTATTTT; CDR3: CASRLAPTATDTQYF
J: TRBJ2-7; V: TRBV12-3/TRBV12-4; D: TRBD2; size: once; DNA: TGTGCCAGCAGGACCTCCGCGGGAGCGTACGAGCAGTACTTC; CDR3: CASRTSAGAYEQYF
J: TRBJ2-7; V: TRBV18; D: TRBD1; size: -; DNA: TGTGCCACCGGGACAGGGTACTACGAGCAGTACTTC; CDR3: CATGTGYYEQYF
J: TRBJ1-1; V: TRBV7-8; D: -; size: few; DNA: TGTGCCAGCAGCCCTCAACAGACAGAGAACACTGAAGCTTTCTTT; CDR3: CASSPQQTENTEAFF
J: TRBJ2-7; V: TRBV7-6; D: TRBD1; size: -; DNA: TGTGCCAGCAGCGCTATAACAGGGGTCATCGGCGAGCAGTACTTC; CDR3: CASSAITGVIGEQYF
J: TRBJ2-1; V: TRBV24-1; D: -; size: -; DNA: TGTGCCACCAGTGATCACGCTGCTGCACGGGATGAGCAGTTCTTC; CDR3: CATSDHAAARDEQFF
J: TRBJ1-1; V: TRBV4-1; D: -; size: -; DNA: TGCGCCAGCAGCCACTCAACGGGGGGGAACACTGAAGCTTTCTTT; CDR3: CASSHSTGGNTEAFF
J: TRBJ2-7; V: TRBV9; D: TRBD2; size: -; DNA: TGTGCCAGCAGCGTAGGACTAGCGGGCGCCTACGAGCAGTACTTC; CDR3: CASSVGLAGAYEQYF
J: TRBJ1-2; V: TRBV29-1; D: TRBD1; size: few; DNA: TGCAGCGTTGGGACAGGGACCTATGGCTACACCTTC; CDR3: CSVGTGTYGYTF
J: TRBJ2-1; V: TRBV5-1; D: TRBD2; size: -; DNA: TGCGCCAGCCTAGCTTTGGTGTCTAGCGGGAGTGATGAGCAGTTCTTC; CDR3: CASLALVSSGSDEQFF
J: TRBJ1-5; V: TRBV18; D: -; size: many; DNA: TGTGCCAGCTCACCGGAACAGGGTGGTCAGCCCCAGCATTTT; CDR3: CASSPEQGGQPQHF
J: TRBJ2-7; V: TRBV5-1; D: -; size: -; DNA: TGCGCCAGCAGCTTGGATTCTAGCCACTACGAGCAGTACTTC; CDR3: CASSLDSSHYEQYF
J: TRBJ2-5; V: TRBV7-2; D: -; size: -; DNA: TGTGCCAGCAGCTTAGGCCCGGGAGTTCAAGAGACCCAGTACTTC; CDR3: CASSLGPGVQETQYF
J: TRBJ2-1; V: TRBV5-1; D: -; size: -; DNA: TGCGCCAGCAGCCGTATTTCCTACAATGAGCAGTTCTTC; CDR3: CASSRISYNEQFF
J: TRBJ2-7; V: TRBV5-5; D: TRBD1; size: many; DNA: TGTGCCAGCAGCCTTAGGGACAGTTCCTACGAGCAGTACTTC; CDR3: CASSLRDSSYEQYF